This T cell receptor (beta chain) was profiled in a study of a mutant IDH1 vaccine in newly diagnosed glioma. The wider study: Patients began vaccination 4-6 weeks after radiotherapy alone, or with temozolomide cycles. Standard pretreatment was either radiotherapy, temozolomide, or, for most, radiochemotherapy with temozolomide. The study's findings and limits: Among patients, roughly 93% showed immune responses induced by the vaccine. Pseudoprogression showed no apparent link to changes in top peripheral T cell clonotypes.

The time point: week 23, last vaccination. The study gave 300 ug of mutant IDH1 20-mer peptide per vaccine dose, with topical imiquimod. The V end was cut by 4 bases, the J end by 5 bases, with 6 bases between. CDR3 length equals 11 residues. Germline CDR1 and CDR2: SGDLS and YYNGEE. The method was immunoSEQ multiplex PCR; TCRdb's version includes in-frame clones alone and lacks a portion of them. The sample lists tens of thousands of clones, more than 60% seen once, with around 5.8% in the top ten. Comments on this clone: Its antigen is not known.

The sample consisted of PBMCs, taken from a glioma patient whose treatment included an IDH1 peptide vaccine. The source of this sequence is a woman aged 40 to 50 with glioma. Some clones in this sample may be carry-over from other donors' samples. J is TRBJ2-5 and V is TRBV9, with a possible D match to TRBD1 (5 bases). The chain's CDR3 is CASSPGETQYF. DNA of the CDR3: TGTGCCAGCAGCCCAGGGGAGACCCAGTACTTC.